The clone carrying this TCR beta chain was seen more than once but under ten times. This table comes from immunoSEQ multiplex PCR, and its TCRdb copy is limited to in-frame clones, with some not included. Altogether under 75,000 clones are present, 55% to 75% being singletons, with the ten largest covering more than 4%. This sample was included in a study of blood T cell repertoires in COVID-19. It was during active infection that Seattle patients were enrolled and then longitudinally followed. The length of the CDR3 is 16 residues. CDR1 is SNHLY, CDR2 FYNNEI, per germline. V lost 4 bases to trimming and J lost 3 bases; unmatched junction nucleotides: 5.

The rearrangement links TRBV2 to TRBJ2-1, with 11 bases fitting TRBD2. What was sequenced was peripheral blood. The TCR sequence derives from a woman aged 70-85 years with COVID-19, enrolled during active disease. This CDR3 is CASSVSGGEYYNEQFF. The DNA for the CDR3 is TGTGCCAGCAGTGTTAGCGGGGGGGAATACTACAATGAGCAGTTCTTC.